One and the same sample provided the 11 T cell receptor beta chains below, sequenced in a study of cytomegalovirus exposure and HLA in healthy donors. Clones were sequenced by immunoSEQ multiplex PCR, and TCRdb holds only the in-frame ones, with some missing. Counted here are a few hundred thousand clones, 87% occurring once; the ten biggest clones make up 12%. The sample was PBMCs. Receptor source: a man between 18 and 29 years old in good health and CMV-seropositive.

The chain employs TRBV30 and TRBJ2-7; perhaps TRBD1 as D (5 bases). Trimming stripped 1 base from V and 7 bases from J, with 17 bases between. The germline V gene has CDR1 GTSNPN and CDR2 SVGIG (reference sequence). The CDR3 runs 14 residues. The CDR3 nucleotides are TGTGCCTGGAGTGGTGGGGCAGGGTTAGAGGAGCAGTACTTC. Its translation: CAWSGGAGLEEQYF.

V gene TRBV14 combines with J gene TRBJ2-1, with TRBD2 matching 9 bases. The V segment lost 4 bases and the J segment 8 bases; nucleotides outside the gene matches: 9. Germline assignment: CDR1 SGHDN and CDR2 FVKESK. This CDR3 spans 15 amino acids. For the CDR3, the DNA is TGTGCCAGCAGCCCGCCTAGCGGGATTACCGATGAGCAGTTCTTC. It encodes CASSPPSGITDEQFF.

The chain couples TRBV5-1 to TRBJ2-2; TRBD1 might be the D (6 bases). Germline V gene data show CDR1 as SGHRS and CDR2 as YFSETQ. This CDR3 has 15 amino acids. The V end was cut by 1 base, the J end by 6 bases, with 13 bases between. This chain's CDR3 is CASSLRGQGSGELFF. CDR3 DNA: TGCGCCAGCAGCTTGCGAGGGCAGGGGTCCGGGGAGCTGTTTTTT.

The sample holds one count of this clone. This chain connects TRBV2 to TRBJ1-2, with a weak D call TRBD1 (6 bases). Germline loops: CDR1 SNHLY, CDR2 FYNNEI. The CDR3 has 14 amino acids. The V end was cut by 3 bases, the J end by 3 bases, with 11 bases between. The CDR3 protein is CASSDGRGDYGYTF. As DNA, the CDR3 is TGTGCCAGCAGTGATGGCAGGGGAGACTATGGCTACACCTTC.

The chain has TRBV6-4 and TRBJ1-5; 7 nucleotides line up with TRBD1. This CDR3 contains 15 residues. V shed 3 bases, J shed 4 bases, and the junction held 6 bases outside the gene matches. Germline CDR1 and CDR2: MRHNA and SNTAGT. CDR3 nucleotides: TGTGCCAGCAGTGAAACGATGACAGGGAATCAGCCCCAGCATTTT. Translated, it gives CASSETMTGNQPQHF.

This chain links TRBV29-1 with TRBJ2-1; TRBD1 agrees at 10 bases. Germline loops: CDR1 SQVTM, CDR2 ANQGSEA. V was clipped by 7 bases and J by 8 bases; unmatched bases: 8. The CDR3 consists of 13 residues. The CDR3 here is CSARQGAKHEQFF. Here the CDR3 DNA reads TGCAGCGCGAGACAGGGGGCAAAGCATGAGCAGTTCTTC.

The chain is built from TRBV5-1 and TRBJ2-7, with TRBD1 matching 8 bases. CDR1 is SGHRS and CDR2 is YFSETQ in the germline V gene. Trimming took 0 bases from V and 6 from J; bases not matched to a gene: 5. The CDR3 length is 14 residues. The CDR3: CASSLGQGTSEQYF. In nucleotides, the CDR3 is TGCGCCAGCAGCTTGGGACAGGGGACATCCGAGCAGTACTTC.

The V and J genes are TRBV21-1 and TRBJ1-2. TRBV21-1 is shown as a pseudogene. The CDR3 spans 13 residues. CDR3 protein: CASSKRVVYGYTF. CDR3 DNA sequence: TGTGCCAGCAGCAAAAGAGTAGTTTATGGCTACACCTTC.

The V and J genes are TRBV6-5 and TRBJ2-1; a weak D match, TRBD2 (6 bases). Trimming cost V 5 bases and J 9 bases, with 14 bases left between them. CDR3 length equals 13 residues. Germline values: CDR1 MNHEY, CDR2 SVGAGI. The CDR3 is CASSQGLSSEQFF. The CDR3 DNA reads TGTGCCAGCAGTCAGGGACTTTCTAGTGAGCAGTTCTTC.

The chain's CDR3 is CASSPYLGATDTQYF. The CDR3 bases are TGTGCCAGCAGCCCTTACCTAGGGGCCACAGATACGCAGTATTTT. The chain links TRBV28 to TRBJ2-3, with D perhaps matching TRBD1 (5 bases). The germline CDR1 and CDR2 sequences are MDHEN and SYDVKM. Between the trimmed V and J ends, which lost 6 bases and 2 bases, there was a span of 15 bases. The CDR3 sequence is 15 residues long.

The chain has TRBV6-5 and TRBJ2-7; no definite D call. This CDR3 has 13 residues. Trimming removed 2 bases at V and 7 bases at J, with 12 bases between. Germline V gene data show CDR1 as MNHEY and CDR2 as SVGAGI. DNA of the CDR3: TGTGCCAGCAGTTACCCGCTGAATTGGGAGCAGTACTTC. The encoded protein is CASSYPLNWEQYF.